The 21 T cell receptor beta chains presented below share a single source sample, sequenced in a study of regulatory T cells in long-lasting Graves disease. The time point is: newly diagnosed GD, antithyroid drugs for less than 3 months. From RNA extracted from PBMCs, the TCR library was made. Building the TCR beta libraries relied on iRepertoire HTBI primers, and CDR3 regions underwent Arm-PCR. TCRdb re-called the multiplex PCR reads with MiXCR, one entry per CDR3 protein. The sample holds about 540,000 distinct CDR3 sequences; less than 15% are singletons and the top ten take roughly 9.7%. The data were also submitted as part of a second study, on T cells in Graves' hyperthyroidism and ophthalmopathy.

The sequences come from peripheral blood mononuclear cells (PBMCs), collected at new diagnosis, from a patient treated with antithyroid drugs. The receptors stem from a man aged 30-40 years with Graves disease.

This clonotype has only a few counts. J is TRBJ2-3 and V is TRBV20-1, with 16 bases matching TRBD2. This CDR3 comprises 22 residues. CDR1 is DFQATT, CDR2 SNEGSKA, per germline (reference sequence). The trim removed 6 bases at V and 1 base at J, leaving 22 bases unmatched. Here the CDR3 reads CSAIRPGPGLAGGLKGTDTQYF. The CDR3 coding sequence is TGCAGTGCCATAAGGCCCGGACCGGGACTAGCGGGAGGGCTAAAAGGCACAGATACGCAGTATTTT.

This clonotype was counted only a few times. This chain joins TRBV9 and TRBJ2-7; D remains ambiguous. The CDR3 extends over 12 amino acids. Germline V gene lookup returns CDR1 SGDLS and CDR2 YYNGEE. V lost 0 bases to trimming and J lost 5 bases, with 6 bases between them. The CDR3 DNA follows: TGTGCCAGCAGCGTAGGTAGCCACGAGCAGTACTTC. It codes for CASSVGSHEQYF.

Remarks on this clonotype: This likely traces to a read error, being one base from a far larger clone. This sequence joins TRBV28 and TRBJ2-5; TRBD2 matches 7 bases. In germline, CDR1 is MDHEN, CDR2 SYDVKM. This CDR3 contains 13 residues. V lost 7 bases and J lost 11; bases outside the gene matches: 13. CDR3 loop: CASTLPGGNEQYF. The CDR3 DNA reads as TGTGCCAGCACTCTCCCGGGGGGAAATGAGCAGTACTTC.

This CDR3 is CAWTTGVGDTQYF. In nucleotides, the CDR3 is TGTGCCTGGACAACAGGGGTTGGAGATACGCAGTATTTT. This chain uses TRBV30 with TRBJ2-3, with TRBD1 identical over 7 bases. The CDR3 sequence is 13 residues long. Trimming cost V 4 bases and J 5 bases; bases outside gene matches: 6. Germline V lookup: CDR1 GTSNPN, CDR2 SVGIG (reference sequence). The full variable domain, completed using reference TRBV30 and TRBJ2-3, is SQTIHQWPATLVQPVGSPLSLECTVEGTSNPNLYWYRQAAGRGLQLLFYSVGIGQISSEVPQNLSASRPQDRQFILSSKKLLLSDSGFYLCAWTTGVGDTQYFGPGTRLTVL.

This clonotype was detected only a few times. The chain joins TRBV11-2 to TRBJ1-6, with D unresolved. Trimming stripped 1 base from V and 7 bases from J, with 11 bases between. The V gene's germline CDR1 is SGHAT and CDR2 FQNNGV. The CDR3 is 15 residues long. The CDR3 region has the DNA TGTGCCAGCAGCTTAGGGTACCTTGGAAATTCACCCCTCCACTTT. Protein: CASSLGYLGNSPLHF.

This clonotype appeared many times. V and J are TRBV12-5 and TRBJ2-5, with D possibly being TRBD1 or TRBD2 (5 bases each). The CDR3 runs 14 residues. The V gene lost 5 bases and the J gene lost 4 bases, with 14 bases spanning the gap. CDR1 and CDR2 from the germline V gene are LGHNT and FRNRAP. The CDR3 DNA reads TGTGCTAGTGGTCCCCGGCTGGGACGAGAGACCCAGTACTTC. The encoded protein is CASGPRLGRETQYF.

This clonotype was recorded at least ten times. The V gene is TRBV5-1, the J gene TRBJ2-3; D uncertain. Germline CDR1 SGHRS, CDR2 YFSETQ. V was cut by 0 bases and J by 0 bases, with 11 bases left in between. The CDR3 is 16 residues long. This chain's CDR3 is CASSLVNWRSTDTQYF. The CDR3 coding sequence is TGCGCCAGCAGCTTGGTTAACTGGCGGAGCACAGATACGCAGTATTTT. Looking up the rest from reference TRBV5-1 and TRBJ2-3 gives the full variable domain: KAGVTQTPRYLIKTRGQQVTLSCSPISGHRSVSWYQQTPGQGLQFLFEYFSETQRNKGNFPGRFSGRQFSNSRSEMNVSTLELGDSALYLCASSLVNWRSTDTQYFGPGTRLTVL.

This clonotype was counted many times. The gene calls are TRBV10-3 and TRBJ2-5; the D gene is possibly TRBD2 (7 bases). The CDR3 sequence is 15 residues long. V was trimmed by 10 bases and J by 5 bases, leaving 23 bases between them. Per the germline V gene, CDR1 is ENHRY and CDR2 is SYGVKD. The CDR3 loop reads CATHRDGEGEETQYF. In DNA, the CDR3 is TGTGCCACCCACCGCGATGGGGAGGGGGAGGAGACCCAGTACTTC.

With regard to this clonotype: This sequence is one base from a far larger clone and is likely a read error. The chain joins TRBV5-8 to TRBJ2-7; D is undetermined. From germline, CDR1 is SGHTS and CDR2 YDEGEE. The CDR3 is 12 amino acids. CDR3 loop: CAGSLQGYEQYF. For the CDR3, the DNA is TGTGCCGGCAGCTTACAAGGCTACGAGCAGTACTTC.

This clonotype was found many times. This chain links TRBV27 with TRBJ2-7; perhaps TRBD2 as D (6 bases). The CDR3 has 15 residues. Between the trimmed V and J ends, which lost 2 bases and 3 bases, there was a span of 14 bases. Per germline, CDR1 MNHEY and CDR2 SMNVEV (reference sequence). The CDR3 nucleotides are TGTGCCAGCAGTTTAGGACTAACGGGATACTACGAGCAGTACTTC. This translates into CASSLGLTGYYEQYF.

J is TRBJ2-2 and V is TRBV3-1, with 11 bases that match TRBD2. This CDR3 has 15 amino acids. Losses at the gene ends were 0 bases for V and 6 bases for J; bases not matched to a gene: 0. CDR1 and CDR2 from the germline V gene are LGHDT and YNNKEL (reference sequence). CDR3 DNA: TGTGCCAGCAGCCAAGAACTAGCGGGAGCCGGGGAGCTGTTTTTT. It is translated as CASSQELAGAGELFF. Together with reference TRBV3-1 and TRBJ2-2, the CDR3 gives the full variable domain: DTAVSQTPKYLVTQMGNDKSIKCEQNLGHDTMYWYKQDSKKFLKIMFSYNNKELIINETVPNRFSPKSPDKAHLNLHINSLELGDSAVYFCASSQELAGAGELFFGEGSRLTVL.

The chain links TRBV10-3 to TRBJ1-2; D gene ambiguous. This CDR3 contains 13 residues. V lost 8 bases to trimming and J lost 8 bases, with 18 bases between them. The germline gives CDR1 ENHRY, CDR2 SYGVKD. CDR3 in DNA: TGTGCCATCCGATCAGACACGCTGTTGGGCTACACCTTC. Amino acid sequence: CAIRSDTLLGYTF.

Regarding this clonotype: Sequence at one end of the junction differs from germline and may be a read error. The CDR3 reads CASSLVRAEETRYF. CDR3 in DNA: TGTGCCAGCAGTTTGGTCAGGGCTGAAGAGACCCGGTACTTC. The chain has TRBV12-3 or TRBV12-4 and TRBJ2-5; D possibly corresponds to TRBD1 (5 bases). The CDR3 runs to 14 residues.

In its sample, this clonotype was seen many times. J is TRBJ2-5 and V is TRBV10-3, with 11 bases matching TRBD2. J lost 4 bases, V lost 5 bases, and 3 bases had no gene match. Germline assignment: CDR1 ENHRY and CDR2 SYGVKD. The CDR3 totals 14 residues. This chain's CDR3 is CAISTSGSPETQYF. In DNA form, the CDR3 reads TGTGCCATCAGTACTAGCGGGAGCCCAGAGACCCAGTACTTC.

The DNA of the CDR3 is TGTGCCAGTAGTATACGTCGGCAGGGCGCCAACTATGGCTACACCTTC. Amino acids: CASSIRRQGANYGYTF. The V and J genes are TRBV19 and TRBJ1-2; a weak D match, TRBD1 (5 bases). The CDR3 loop spans 16 amino acids. The germline gives CDR1 LNHDA, CDR2 SQIVND (reference sequence). Trimming cost V 2 bases and J 2 bases, with 15 bases left between them.

This clonotype was detected ten times or more. This chain joins TRBV12-3 or TRBV12-4 and TRBJ2-5; 11 nucleotides match TRBD2. The CDR3 spans 15 residues. With 3 bases clipped from V and 5 bases from J, the junction kept 5 bases outside the gene matches. The chain's CDR3 is CASSLLAGGSETQYF. In DNA form, the CDR3 reads TGTGCCAGCAGTTTGTTAGCGGGAGGGAGCGAGACCCAGTACTTC.

There are a few counts of this clonotype. J is TRBJ2-7 and V is TRBV3-1, with TRBD1 matching 8 bases. After removal of 4 bases from V and 4 bases from J, the junction contained 3 bases not matched to a gene. CDR1 LGHDT and CDR2 YNNKEL come from the germline V gene (reference sequence). The CDR3 length is 13 residues. This CDR3 reads CASSRQGTYEQYF. CDR3 sequence (DNA): TGTGCCAGCAGCCGACAGGGGACTTACGAGCAGTACTTC.

This chain joins TRBV4-1 and TRBJ2-7, with D maybe TRBD1 (5 bases). Germline V gene lookup returns CDR1 MGHRA and CDR2 YSYEKL. The CDR3 contains 17 residues. V was trimmed by 0 bases and J by 3 bases, leaving 18 bases between them. This chain's CDR3 is CASSQENLGQPVYEQYF. CDR3 nucleotide sequence: TGCGCCAGCAGCCAAGAGAATTTGGGGCAGCCAGTCTACGAGCAGTACTTC.

The sample holds many counts of this clonotype. The chain is built from TRBV10-2 and TRBJ1-1, with D possibly matching TRBD1 (5 bases). The CDR3 totals 12 residues. Germline V gene sequence: CDR1 WSHSY, CDR2 SAAADI. V lost 4 bases to trimming and J lost 7 bases, with 10 bases between them. CDR3 nucleotides: TGCGCCAGCAGTGTCCCGAGGGGTGAAGCTTTCTTT. Its protein is CASSVPRGEAFF.

This clonotype appeared a few times. This rearrangement joins TRBV7-9 to TRBJ2-2; no clear D gene. V lost 8 bases and J lost 2, with 9 bases in between. The CDR3 contains 13 residues. The germline V gene encodes CDR1 SEHNR and CDR2 FQNEAQ (reference sequence). CDR3 protein: CASVAVNTGELFF. The CDR3 bases are TGTGCCAGCGTCGCGGTTAACACCGGGGAGCTGTTTTTT.

This clonotype came up a few times. V is TRBV6-5 and J is TRBJ2-3; D possibly corresponds to TRBD1 (6 bases). Per the germline V gene, CDR1 is MNHEY and CDR2 is SVGAGI. This CDR3 spans 15 amino acids. V was cut by 4 bases and J by 0 bases, with 11 bases left in between. The CDR3 sequence is CASSWGPSSTDTQYF. In nucleotides, the CDR3 is TGTGCCAGCAGTTGGGGGCCTTCTAGCACAGATACGCAGTATTTT.